The rows below give T cell receptor beta chains drawn from one sample of a study of T cell changes during pregnancy in multiple sclerosis. Sequencing was performed with immunoSEQ multiplex PCR; in TCRdb, only in-frame clones are kept and a portion is missing. Counted here are roughly 27,000 clones, approximately 90% occurring once; the ten biggest clones make up roughly 0.74%. The sequences come from CD4+ T cells from peripheral blood mononuclear cells, collected in the first trimester of pregnancy. These receptors were collected from a female donor with multiple sclerosis, enrolled in a pregnancy study. Both conserved end residues are part of each CDR3. A D gene is named only where the DNA matches it firmly. Size values are once, few and many counts, or a class for expanded clones, and some rows have none.

V gene	clone size	D gene	J gene	CDR3 DNA	CDR3 protein
TRBV18	.	.	TRBJ1-2	TGTGCCAGCTCACCCAGGGTTTCGGATGGCTACACCTTC	CASSPRVSDGYTF
TRBV7-2	.	TRBD1	TRBJ2-5	TGTGCCAGCAGCTTAGGACAGGGGAGGCTTGAGACCCAGTACTTC	CASSLGQGRLETQYF
TRBV4-3	.	.	TRBJ1-5	TGCGCCAGCAGCCAAGATTCCGGACACAATCAGCCCCAGCATTTT	CASSQDSGHNQPQHF
TRBV5-4	once	.	TRBJ1-1	TGTGCCAGCAGCTTGGCCAGGGTTTCGGACACTGAAGCTTTCTTT	CASSLARVSDTEAFF
TRBV5-1	.	.	TRBJ2-2	TGCGCCAGCAGCCCAGGACAGCACACCGGGGAGCTGTTTTTT	CASSPGQHTGELFF
TRBV19	.	.	TRBJ1-2	TGTGCCAGTAACCCTATGGCAGGTGCTAACTATGGCTACACCTTC	CASNPMAGANYGYTF
TRBV18	.	TRBD2	TRBJ2-5	TGTGCCAGCTTATCGGGACTAGCGGGGAGGCTCCGTCGCAAAGAGACCCAGTACTTC	CASLSGLAGRLRRKETQYF
TRBV2	once	.	TRBJ2-5	TGTGCCAGCTCGGCGGACCAAGAGACCCAGTACTTC	CASSADQETQYF
TRBV10-3	.	TRBD1	TRBJ2-7	TGTGCCATCAGCCGGGACAGGGGCGACGAGCAGTACTTC	CAISRDRGDEQYF
TRBV5-6	.	TRBD1	TRBJ2-7	TGTGCCAGCACCACCAGGACAGGGGCCTACGAGCAGTACTTC	CASTTRTGAYEQYF
TRBV7-9	.	TRBD1	TRBJ2-2	TGTGCCAGCAGCTTAGCTGGGACAGGGAGATCCGGGGAGCTGTTTTTT	CASSLAGTGRSGELFF
TRBV18	medium-sized	.	TRBJ2-2	TGTGCCAGCTCACCACCGAGTACCGGGGAGCTGTTTTTT	CASSPPSTGELFF
TRBV2	once	TRBD1	TRBJ1-6	TGTGCCAGCACTGAAATCTACAGGGGTCCGAATTCACCCCTCCACTTT	CASTEIYRGPNSPLHF
TRBV18	.	TRBD1	TRBJ2-2	TGTGCCAGCTCATGGGACAGGGGGCACACCGGGGAGCTGTTTTTT	CASSWDRGHTGELFF
TRBV7-9	.	.	TRBJ1-4	TGTGCCAGCAGCTTAGGACAGTATGAAAAACTGTTTTTT	CASSLGQYEKLFF